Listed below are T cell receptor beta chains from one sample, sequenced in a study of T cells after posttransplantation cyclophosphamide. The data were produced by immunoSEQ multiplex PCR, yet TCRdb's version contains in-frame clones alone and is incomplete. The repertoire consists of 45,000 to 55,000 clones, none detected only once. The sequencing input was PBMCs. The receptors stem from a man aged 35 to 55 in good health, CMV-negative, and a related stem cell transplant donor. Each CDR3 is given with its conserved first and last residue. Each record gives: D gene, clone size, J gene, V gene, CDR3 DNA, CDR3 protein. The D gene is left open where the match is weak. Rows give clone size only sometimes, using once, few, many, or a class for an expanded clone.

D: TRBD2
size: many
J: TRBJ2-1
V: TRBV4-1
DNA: TGCGCCAGCACCCCCAAGCCCTTACGGGAGGTACCAGGTGAGCAGTTCTTC
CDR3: CASTPKPLREVPGEQFF

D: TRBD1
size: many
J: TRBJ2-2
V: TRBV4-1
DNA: TGCGCCAGCAGCCAAGAGGACAGGGTAACCGGGGAGCTGTTTTTT
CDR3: CASSQEDRVTGELFF

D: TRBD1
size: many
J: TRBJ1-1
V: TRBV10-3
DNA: TGTGCCGCAACGGTGGGACAGGTAAGGACTGAAGCTTTCTTT
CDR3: CAATVGQVRTEAFF

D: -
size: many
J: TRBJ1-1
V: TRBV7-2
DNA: TGTGCCAGCAGCTTAGTGGGGGGGCGCGACACTGAAGCTTTCTTT
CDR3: CASSLVGGRDTEAFF

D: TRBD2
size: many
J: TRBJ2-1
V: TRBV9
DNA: TGTGCCAGCCGAGCCGGGACTAGACCCTACAATGAGCAGTTCTTC
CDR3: CASRAGTRPYNEQFF

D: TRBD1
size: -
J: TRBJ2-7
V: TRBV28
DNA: TGTGCCAGCAGTCGGACCGAGACAGGGGGCAACGAGCAGTACTTC
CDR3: CASSRTETGGNEQYF

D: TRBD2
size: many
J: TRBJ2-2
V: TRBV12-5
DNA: TGTGCTAGTGGTTTGGTAGTTTTCGGTAGTTTAGCGGGAGTACGGACCGGGGAGCTGTTTTTT
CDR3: CASGLVVFGSLAGVRTGELFF

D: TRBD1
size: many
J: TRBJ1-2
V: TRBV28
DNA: TGTGCCAGCAGTTTTTTAGGGGGCAAGTATGGCTACACCTTC
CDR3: CASSFLGGKYGYTF

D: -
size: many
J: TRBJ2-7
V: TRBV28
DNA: TGTGCCAGCAGGCCACTTTCGGTAATCAGGCCCTACGAGCAGTACTTC
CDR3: CASRPLSVIRPYEQYF

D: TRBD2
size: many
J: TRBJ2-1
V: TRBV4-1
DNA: TGCGCCAGCAGCCGGACTAGTTACAATGAGCAGTTCTTC
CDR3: CASSRTSYNEQFF

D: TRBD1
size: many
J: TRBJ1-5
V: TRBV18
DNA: TGTGCCAGCTCACGGGACAGCCATAGCAATCAGCCCCAGCATTTT
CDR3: CASSRDSHSNQPQHF

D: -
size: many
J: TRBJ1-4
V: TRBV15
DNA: TGTGCCACCAGCAGAGATCGGGAAACTAATGAAAAACTGTTTTTT
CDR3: CATSRDRETNEKLFF

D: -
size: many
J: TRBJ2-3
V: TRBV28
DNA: TGTGCCAGCAGTTTAGGAATTGAGGGAGGCGGAGATACGCAGTATTTT
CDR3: CASSLGIEGGGDTQYF

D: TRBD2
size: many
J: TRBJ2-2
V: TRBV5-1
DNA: TGCGCCAGCAGCCTTTCGCGGGAGTGGTACACCGGGGAGCTGTTTTTT
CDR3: CASSLSREWYTGELFF

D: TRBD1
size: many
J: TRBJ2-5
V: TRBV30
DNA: TGTGCCTGGAGTTCCGGGACAGGTGTCGGGACCCAGTACTTC
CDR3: CAWSSGTGVGTQYF

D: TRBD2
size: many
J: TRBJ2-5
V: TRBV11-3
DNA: TGTGCCAGCAGCCCCAATGGCGGACTAGCTTGGGAGACCCAGTACTTC
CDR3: CASSPNGGLAWETQYF

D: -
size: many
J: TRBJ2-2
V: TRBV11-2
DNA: TGTGCCAGCAGCTTAGGGCATAACACCGGGGAGCTGTTTTTT
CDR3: CASSLGHNTGELFF

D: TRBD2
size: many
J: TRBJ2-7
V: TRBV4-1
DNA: TGCGCCAGCAGCCGAGCTAGCGGGAGCTCCTACGAGCAGTACTTC
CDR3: CASSRASGSSYEQYF

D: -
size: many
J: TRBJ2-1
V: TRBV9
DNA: TGTGCCAGCAGCGTAGTTGGAGAACTCTCCTACAATGAGCAGTTCTTC
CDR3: CASSVVGELSYNEQFF

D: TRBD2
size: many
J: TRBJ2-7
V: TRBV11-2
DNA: TGTGCCAGCAGCCCGCGGACTAGCGGGAGGGCCAGTCGCTACGAGCAGTACTTC
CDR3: CASSPRTSGRASRYEQYF

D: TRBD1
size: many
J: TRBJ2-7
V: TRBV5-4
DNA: TGTGCCAGCAGCTTACCCCCCGGGACAGGGGTTTCCGAGCAGTACTTC
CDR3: CASSLPPGTGVSEQYF

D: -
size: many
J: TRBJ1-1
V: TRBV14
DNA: TGTGCCAGCAGCCGAGGCCTTTTGGGCACTGAAGCTTTCTTT
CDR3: CASSRGLLGTEAFF

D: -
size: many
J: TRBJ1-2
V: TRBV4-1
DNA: TGCGCCAGCAGCCAGTCTCGCGGAGATGGCTACACCTTC
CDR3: CASSQSRGDGYTF

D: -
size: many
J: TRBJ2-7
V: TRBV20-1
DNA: TGCAGTAGCGGCCCAGCCAACGAGCAGTACTTC
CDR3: CSSGPANEQYF

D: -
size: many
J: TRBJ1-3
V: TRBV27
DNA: TGTGCCAGCAGTTTATCGGCAGGCTCTGGAAACACCATATATTTT
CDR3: CASSLSAGSGNTIYF

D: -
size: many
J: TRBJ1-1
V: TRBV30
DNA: TGTGCCTGGAGCGTGCAGGGCTGGAACACTGAAGCTTTCTTT
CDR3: CAWSVQGWNTEAFF

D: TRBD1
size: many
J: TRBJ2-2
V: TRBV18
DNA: TGTGCCAGCTCACCATCACCGGGACAGGGTCCCACCGGGGAGCTGTTTTTT
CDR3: CASSPSPGQGPTGELFF

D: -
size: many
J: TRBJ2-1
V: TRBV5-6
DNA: TGTGCCAGCACAAAACGGAGGAATGAGCAGTTCTTC
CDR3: CASTKRRNEQFF

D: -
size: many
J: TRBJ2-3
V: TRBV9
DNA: TGTGCCAGCAGCGCCGGGGGGCTCACAGATACGCAGTATTTT
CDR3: CASSAGGLTDTQYF

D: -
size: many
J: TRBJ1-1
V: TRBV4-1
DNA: TGCGCCAGCAGCCAAGGGAGGAACACTGAAGCTTTCTTT
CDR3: CASSQGRNTEAFF

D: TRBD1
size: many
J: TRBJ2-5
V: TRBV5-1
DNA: TGCGCCAGCAGCCACTCTCGGGACAGCCAAGAGACCCAGTACTTC
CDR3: CASSHSRDSQETQYF

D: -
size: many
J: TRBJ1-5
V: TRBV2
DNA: TGTGCCAGCAGTGCTCAGCGACGCAATCAGCCCCAGCATTTT
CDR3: CASSAQRRNQPQHF

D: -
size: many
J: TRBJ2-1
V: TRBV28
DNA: TGTGCCAGCAGTGCCCTTGGGGGACTTGAAATCTATGAGCAGTTCTTC
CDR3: CASSALGGLEIYEQFF

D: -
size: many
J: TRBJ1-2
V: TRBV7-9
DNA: TGTGCCAGCAGCCACCGCCGAACGGAAGCGAACTATGGCTACACCTTC
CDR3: CASSHRRTEANYGYTF

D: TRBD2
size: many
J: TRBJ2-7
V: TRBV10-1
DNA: TGCGCCAGCAGTGAGTTGGTAGCGGGAGTGGACGAGCAGTACTTC
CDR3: CASSELVAGVDEQYF

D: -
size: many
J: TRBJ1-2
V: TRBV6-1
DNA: TGTGCCAGCAGCTTGACAGCTAACTATGGCTACACCTTC
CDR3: CASSLTANYGYTF

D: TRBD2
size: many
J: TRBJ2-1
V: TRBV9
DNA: TGTGCCAGCAGCGCCTCAGTAGCGGGTTACAATGAGCAGTTCTTC
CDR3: CASSASVAGYNEQFF

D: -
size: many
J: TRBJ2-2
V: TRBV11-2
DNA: TGTGCCAGCAGCTCTACAGGGTCCGGGGAGCTGTTTTTT
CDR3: CASSSTGSGELFF

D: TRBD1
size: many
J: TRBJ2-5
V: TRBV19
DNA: TGTGCCAGTAGTCAAACAGGGGTAGAGACCCAGTACTTC
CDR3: CASSQTGVETQYF

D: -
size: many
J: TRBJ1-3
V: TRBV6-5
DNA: TGTGCCAGCAGTTACTCGGGACACTCTGGAAACACCATATATTTT
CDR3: CASSYSGHSGNTIYF

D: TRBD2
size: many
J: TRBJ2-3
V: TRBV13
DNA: TGTGCCAGCAGCTCCGGACTAGCGGGATACACAGATACGCAGTATTTT
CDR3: CASSSGLAGYTDTQYF

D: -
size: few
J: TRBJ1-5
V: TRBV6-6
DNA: TGTGCCAGCAGTTACGGTAGGGGGTACCAGCCCCAGCATTTT
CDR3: CASSYGRGYQPQHF

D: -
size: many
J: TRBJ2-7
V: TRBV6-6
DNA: TGTGCCAGCAGCCCCTACTACGAGCAGTACTTC
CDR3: CASSPYYEQYF

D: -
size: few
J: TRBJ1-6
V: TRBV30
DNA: TGTGCCTGGAGTGTTGCCAGGTATAATTCACCCCTCCACTTT
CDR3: CAWSVARYNSPLHF

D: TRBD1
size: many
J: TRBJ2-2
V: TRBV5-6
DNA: TGTGCCAGCAGCTTTCGTGTTCGGGACAGGGTAGGGACCGGGGAGCTGTTTTTT
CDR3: CASSFRVRDRVGTGELFF

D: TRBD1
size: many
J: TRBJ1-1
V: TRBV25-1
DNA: TGTGCCAGCACCTTAACAGGGGGCACTGAAGCTTTCTTT
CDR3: CASTLTGGTEAFF

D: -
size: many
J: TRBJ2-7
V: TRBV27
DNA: -
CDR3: CASSSSTGVTGEQYF

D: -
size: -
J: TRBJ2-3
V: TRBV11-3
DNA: TGTGCCAGCAGCTTAAGCAGCGCAGATACGCAGTATTTT
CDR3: CASSLSSADTQYF

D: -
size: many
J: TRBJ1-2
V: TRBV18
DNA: TGTGCCAGCTCTCGGCAGGCCTTTATTGCGGGGGCCTCGCCCTCGACCTTC
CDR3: CASSRQAFIAGASPSTF

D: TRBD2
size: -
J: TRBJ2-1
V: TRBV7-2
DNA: TGTGCCAGCAGCCTCGGGACTAGCGGGACCTTTGAGCAGTTCTTC
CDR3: CASSLGTSGTFEQFF

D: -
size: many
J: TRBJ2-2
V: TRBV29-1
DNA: TGCAGCGTTGTCGACACCGGGGAGCTGTTTTTT
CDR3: CSVVDTGELFF

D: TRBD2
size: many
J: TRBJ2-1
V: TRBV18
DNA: TGTGCCAGCTCACCTCGGACTAGCGGGGCCTACAATGAGCAGTTCTTC
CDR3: CASSPRTSGAYNEQFF